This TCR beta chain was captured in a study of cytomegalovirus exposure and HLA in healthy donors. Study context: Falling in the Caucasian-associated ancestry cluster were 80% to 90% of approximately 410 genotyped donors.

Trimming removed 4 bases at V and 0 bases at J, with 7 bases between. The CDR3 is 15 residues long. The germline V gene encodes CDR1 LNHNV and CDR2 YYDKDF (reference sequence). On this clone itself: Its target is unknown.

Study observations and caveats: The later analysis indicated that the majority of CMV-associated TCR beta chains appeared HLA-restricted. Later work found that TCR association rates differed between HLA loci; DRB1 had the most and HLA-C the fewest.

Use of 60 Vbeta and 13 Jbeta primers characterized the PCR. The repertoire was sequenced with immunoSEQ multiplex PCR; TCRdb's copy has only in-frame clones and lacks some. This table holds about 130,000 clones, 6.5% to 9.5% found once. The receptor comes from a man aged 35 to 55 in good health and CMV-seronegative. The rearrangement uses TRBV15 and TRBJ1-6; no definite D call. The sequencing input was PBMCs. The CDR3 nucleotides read TGTGCCACCAGCATGGGGAGCTCCTATAATTCACCCCTCCACTTT. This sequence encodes CATSMGSSYNSPLHF.